This record looks at one T cell receptor beta chain sequence and its context. This record comes from a study of blood T cells in healthy people across ages. The second PCR ran roughly 7 to 11 cycles with a sample-barcoded 5' primer and J-beta primers. Via MiXCR, TCRdb re-called the 5' RACE reads, giving one row per CDR3 protein. The table lists around 400,000 distinct CDR3 sequences, 45% to 65% of them singletons, with under 65% in the top ten. The ends were cut back, 4 bases at V and 2 bases at J, with 7 bases in the middle. The CDR3 loop spans 13 amino acids. Germline V gives CDR1 SGHNT, CDR2 YENEEA.

The material sequenced was blood. This receptor was identified in a man in his 60s in good health. The rearrangement uses TRBV11-3 and TRBJ2-3; D is ambiguous. The DNA for the CDR3 is TGTGCCAGCAGCTCGACCAACACAGATACGCAGTATTTT. Translating it yields CASSSTNTDTQYF. The complete variable domain, with remaining parts taken from reference TRBV11-3 and TRBJ2-3, reads EAGVVQSPRYKIIEKKQPVAFWCNPISGHNTLYWYLQNLGQGPELLIRYENEEAVDDSQLPKDRFSAERLKGVDSTLKIQPAELGDSAVYLCASSSTNTDTQYFGPGTRLTVL.